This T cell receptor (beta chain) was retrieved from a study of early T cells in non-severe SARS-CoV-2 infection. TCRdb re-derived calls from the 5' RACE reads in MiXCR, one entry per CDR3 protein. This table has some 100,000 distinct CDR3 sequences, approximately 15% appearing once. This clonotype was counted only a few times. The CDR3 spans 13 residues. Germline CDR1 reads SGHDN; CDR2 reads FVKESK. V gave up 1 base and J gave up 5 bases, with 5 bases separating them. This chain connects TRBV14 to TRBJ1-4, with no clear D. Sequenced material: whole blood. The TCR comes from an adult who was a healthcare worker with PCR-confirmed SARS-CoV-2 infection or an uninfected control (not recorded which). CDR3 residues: CASSQVWNEKLFF. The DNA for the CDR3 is TGTGCCAGCAGCCAAGTGTGGAATGAAAAACTGTTTTTT.